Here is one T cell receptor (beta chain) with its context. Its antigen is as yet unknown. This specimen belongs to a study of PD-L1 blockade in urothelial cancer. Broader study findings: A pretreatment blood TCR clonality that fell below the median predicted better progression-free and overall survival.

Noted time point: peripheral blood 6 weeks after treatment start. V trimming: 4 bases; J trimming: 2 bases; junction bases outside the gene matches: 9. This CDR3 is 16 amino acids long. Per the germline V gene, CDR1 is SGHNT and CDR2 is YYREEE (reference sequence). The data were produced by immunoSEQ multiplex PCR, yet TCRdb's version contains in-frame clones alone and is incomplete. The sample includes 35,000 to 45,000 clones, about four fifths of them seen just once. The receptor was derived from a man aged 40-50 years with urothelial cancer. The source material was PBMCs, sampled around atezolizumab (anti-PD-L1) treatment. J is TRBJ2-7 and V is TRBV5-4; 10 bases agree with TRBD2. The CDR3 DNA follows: TGTGCCAGCAGCCAGAAGGGGCTAGCGGGGGCCTACGAGCAGTACTTC. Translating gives CASSQKGLAGAYEQYF.